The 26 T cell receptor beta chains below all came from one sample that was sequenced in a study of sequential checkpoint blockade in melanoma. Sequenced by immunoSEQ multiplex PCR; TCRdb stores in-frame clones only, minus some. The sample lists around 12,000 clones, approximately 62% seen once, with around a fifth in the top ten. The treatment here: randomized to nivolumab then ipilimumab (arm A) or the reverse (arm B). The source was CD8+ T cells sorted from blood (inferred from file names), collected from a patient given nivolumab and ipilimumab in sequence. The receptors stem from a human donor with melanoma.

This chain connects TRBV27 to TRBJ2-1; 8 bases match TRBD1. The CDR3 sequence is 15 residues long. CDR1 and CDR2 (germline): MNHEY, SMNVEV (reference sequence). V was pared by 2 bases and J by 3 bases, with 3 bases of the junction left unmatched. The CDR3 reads CASSLGTGGYNEQFF. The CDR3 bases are TGTGCCAGCAGTTTAGGAACAGGGGGCTACAATGAGCAGTTCTTC.

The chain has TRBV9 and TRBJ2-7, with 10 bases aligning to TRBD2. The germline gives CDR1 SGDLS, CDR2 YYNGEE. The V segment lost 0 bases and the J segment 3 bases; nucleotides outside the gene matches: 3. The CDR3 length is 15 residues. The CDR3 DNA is TGTGCCAGCAGCGTAGGCGCTAGCGGGAGCTACGAGCAGTACTTC. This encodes CASSVGASGSYEQYF. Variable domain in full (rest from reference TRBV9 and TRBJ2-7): DSGVTQTPKHLITATGQRVTLRCSPRSGDLSVYWYQQSLDQGLQFLIQYYNGEERAKGNILERFSAQQFPDLHSELNLSSLELGDSALYFCASSVGASGSYEQYFGPGTRLTVT.

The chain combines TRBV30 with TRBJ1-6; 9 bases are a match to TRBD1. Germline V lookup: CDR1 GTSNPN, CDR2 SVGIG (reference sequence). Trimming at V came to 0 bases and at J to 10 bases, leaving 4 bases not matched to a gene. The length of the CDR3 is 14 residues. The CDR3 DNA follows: TGTGCCTGGAGTGTGGGGACAGGGTTCTCACCCCTCCACTTT. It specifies CAWSVGTGFSPLHF.

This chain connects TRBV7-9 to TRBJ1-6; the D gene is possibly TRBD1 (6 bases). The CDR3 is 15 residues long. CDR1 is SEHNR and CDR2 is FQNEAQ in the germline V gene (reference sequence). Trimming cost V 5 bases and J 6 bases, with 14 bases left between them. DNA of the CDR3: TGTGCCAGCAGCCGCAGGGGACCGCTTAATTCACCCCTCCACTTT. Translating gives CASSRRGPLNSPLHF.

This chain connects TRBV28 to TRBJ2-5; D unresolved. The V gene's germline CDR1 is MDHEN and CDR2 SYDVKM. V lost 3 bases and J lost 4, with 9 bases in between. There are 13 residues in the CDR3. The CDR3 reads CASSFDWIETQYF. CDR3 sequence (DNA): TGTGCCAGCAGTTTCGACTGGATAGAGACCCAGTACTTC.

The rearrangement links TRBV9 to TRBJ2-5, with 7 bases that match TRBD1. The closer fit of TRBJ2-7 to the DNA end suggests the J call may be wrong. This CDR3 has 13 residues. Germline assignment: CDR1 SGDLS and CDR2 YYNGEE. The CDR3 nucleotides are TGTGCCAGCAGCACCTGGGACAGCTACGAGCAGTACTTC. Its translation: CASSTWDSYEQYF.

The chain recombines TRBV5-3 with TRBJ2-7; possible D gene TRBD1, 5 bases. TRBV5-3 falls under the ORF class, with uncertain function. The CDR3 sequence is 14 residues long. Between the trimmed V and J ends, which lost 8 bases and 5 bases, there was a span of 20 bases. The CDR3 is CASSQAGRVHEQYF. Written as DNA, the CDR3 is TGTGCCAGCAGCCAAGCCGGCAGGGTCCACGAGCAGTACTTC.

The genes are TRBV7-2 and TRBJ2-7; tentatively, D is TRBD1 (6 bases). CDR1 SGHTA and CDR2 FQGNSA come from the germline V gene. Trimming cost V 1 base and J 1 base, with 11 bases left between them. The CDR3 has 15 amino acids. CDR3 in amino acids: CASSLVGDTSYEQYF. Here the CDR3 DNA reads TGTGCCAGCAGCTTAGTCGGGGACACATCCTACGAGCAGTACTTC.

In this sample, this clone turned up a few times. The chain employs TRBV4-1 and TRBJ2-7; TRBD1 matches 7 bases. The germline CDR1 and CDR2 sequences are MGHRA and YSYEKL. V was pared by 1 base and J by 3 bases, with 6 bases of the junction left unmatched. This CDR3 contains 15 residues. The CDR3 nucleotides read TGCGCCAGCAGCCAAGGGACAGGATGGGACTACGAGCAGTACTTC. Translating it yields CASSQGTGWDYEQYF.

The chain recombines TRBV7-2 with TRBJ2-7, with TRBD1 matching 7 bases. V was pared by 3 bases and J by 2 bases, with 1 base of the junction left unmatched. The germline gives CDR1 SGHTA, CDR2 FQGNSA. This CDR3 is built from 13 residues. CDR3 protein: CASSLTGTYEQYF. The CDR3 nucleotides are TGTGCCAGCAGCTTGACAGGGACCTACGAGCAGTACTTC.

The CDR3 sequence is CASSFRTGVRGYTF. CDR3 in DNA: TGTGCCAGCAGCTTTAGGACAGGGGTTCGGGGCTACACCTTC. V gene TRBV7-8 combines with J gene TRBJ1-2; 9 nucleotides align to TRBD1. The germline V gene encodes CDR1 SGHVS and CDR2 FQNEAQ. This CDR3 comprises 14 residues. The trim removed 3 bases at V and 8 bases at J, leaving 7 bases unmatched.

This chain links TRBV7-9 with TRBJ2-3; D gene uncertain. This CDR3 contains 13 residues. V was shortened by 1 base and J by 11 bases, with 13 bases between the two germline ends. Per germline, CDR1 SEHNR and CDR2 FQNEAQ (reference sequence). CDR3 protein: CASSLGVTRQQYF. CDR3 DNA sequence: TGTGCCAGCAGCTTAGGCGTAACGAGACAGCAGTATTTT.

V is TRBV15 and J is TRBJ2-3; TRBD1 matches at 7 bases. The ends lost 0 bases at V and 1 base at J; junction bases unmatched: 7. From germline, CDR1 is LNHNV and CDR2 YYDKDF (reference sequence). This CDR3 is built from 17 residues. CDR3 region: CATSRDTLGQGTDTQYF. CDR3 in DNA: TGTGCCACCAGCAGAGATACCCTAGGACAGGGCACAGATACGCAGTATTTT.

The CDR3 region has the DNA TGTGCCATCAGTGACTGGGGGGACAGGGGGAAGACCCAGTACTTC. As protein: CAISDWGDRGKTQYF. The V call is TRBV10-3, the J call TRBJ2-5; 11 nucleotides align to TRBD1. CDR1 is ENHRY and CDR2 is SYGVKD in the germline V gene. V dropped 3 bases and J dropped 6; count of bases not matched to a gene: 6. This CDR3 region has 15 residues.

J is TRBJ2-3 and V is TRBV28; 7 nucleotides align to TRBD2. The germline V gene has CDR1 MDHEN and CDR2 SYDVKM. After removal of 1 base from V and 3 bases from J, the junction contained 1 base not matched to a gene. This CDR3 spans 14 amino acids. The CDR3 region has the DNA TGTGCCAGCAGTTTATCGGGACTAACAGATACGCAGTATTTT. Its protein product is CASSLSGLTDTQYF.

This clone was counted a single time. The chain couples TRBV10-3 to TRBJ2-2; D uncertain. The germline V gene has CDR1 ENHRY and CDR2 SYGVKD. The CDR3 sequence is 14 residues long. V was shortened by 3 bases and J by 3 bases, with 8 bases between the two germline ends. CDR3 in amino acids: CAISDNSYTGELFF. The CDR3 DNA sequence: TGTGCCATCAGTGATAACTCTTACACCGGGGAGCTGTTTTTT.

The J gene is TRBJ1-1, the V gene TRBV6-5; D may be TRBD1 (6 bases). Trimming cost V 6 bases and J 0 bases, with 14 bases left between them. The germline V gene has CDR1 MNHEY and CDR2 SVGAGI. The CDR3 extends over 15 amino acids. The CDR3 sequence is CASSTGTGMNTEAFF. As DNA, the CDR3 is TGTGCCAGCAGCACAGGGACGGGGATGAACACTGAAGCTTTCTTT.

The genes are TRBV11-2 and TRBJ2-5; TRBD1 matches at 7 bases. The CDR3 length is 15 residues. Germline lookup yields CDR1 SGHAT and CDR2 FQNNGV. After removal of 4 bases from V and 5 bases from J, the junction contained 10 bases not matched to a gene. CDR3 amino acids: CASSSHLTGSETQYF. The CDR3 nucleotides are TGTGCCAGCAGCTCCCACCTGACAGGGTCCGAGACCCAGTACTTC.

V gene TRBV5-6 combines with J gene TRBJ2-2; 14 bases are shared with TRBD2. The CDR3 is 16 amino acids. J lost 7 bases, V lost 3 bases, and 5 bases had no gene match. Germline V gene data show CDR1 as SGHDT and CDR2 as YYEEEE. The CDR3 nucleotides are TGTGCCAGCAGCTCTGGACTAGCGGGGGGCAACGGGGAGCTGTTTTTT. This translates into CASSSGLAGGNGELFF. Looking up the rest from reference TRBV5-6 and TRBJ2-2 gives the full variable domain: DAGVTQSPTHLIKTRGQQVTLRCSPKSGHDTVSWYQQALGQGPQFIFQYYEEEERQRGNFPDRFSGHQFPNYSSELNVNALLLGDSALYLCASSSGLAGGNGELFFGEGSRLTVL.

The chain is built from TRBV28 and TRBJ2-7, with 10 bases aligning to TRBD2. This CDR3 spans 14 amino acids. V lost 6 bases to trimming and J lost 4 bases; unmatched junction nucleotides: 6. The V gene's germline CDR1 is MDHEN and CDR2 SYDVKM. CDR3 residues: CASRELAGAYEQYF. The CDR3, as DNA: TGTGCCAGCAGAGAGCTAGCGGGGGCTTACGAGCAGTACTTC. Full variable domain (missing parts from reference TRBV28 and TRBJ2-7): DVKVTQSSRYLVKRTGEKVFLECVQDMDHENMFWYRQDPGLGLRLIYFSYDVKMKEKGDIPEGYSVSREKKERFSLILESASTNQTSMYLCASRELAGAYEQYFGPGTRLTVT.

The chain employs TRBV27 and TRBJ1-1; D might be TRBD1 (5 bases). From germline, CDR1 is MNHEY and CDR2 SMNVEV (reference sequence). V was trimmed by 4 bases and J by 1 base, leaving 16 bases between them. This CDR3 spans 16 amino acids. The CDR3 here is CASSYAAGFGNTEAFF. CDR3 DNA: TGTGCCAGCAGTTACGCCGCAGGGTTTGGGAACACTGAAGCTTTCTTT.

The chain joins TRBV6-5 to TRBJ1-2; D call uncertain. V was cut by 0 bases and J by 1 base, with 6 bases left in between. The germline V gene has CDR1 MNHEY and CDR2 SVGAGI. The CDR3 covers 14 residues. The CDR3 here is CASSYSRGNYGYTF. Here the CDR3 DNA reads TGTGCCAGCAGTTACTCGAGAGGTAACTATGGCTACACCTTC.

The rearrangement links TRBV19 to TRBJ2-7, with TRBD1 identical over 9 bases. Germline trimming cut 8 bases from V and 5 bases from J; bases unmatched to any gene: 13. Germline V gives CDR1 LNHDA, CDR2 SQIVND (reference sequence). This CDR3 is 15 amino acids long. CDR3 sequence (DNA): TGTGCCAGTTTAGACCGGGACAGGGATATCGACGAGCAGTACTTC. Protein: CASLDRDRDIDEQYF.

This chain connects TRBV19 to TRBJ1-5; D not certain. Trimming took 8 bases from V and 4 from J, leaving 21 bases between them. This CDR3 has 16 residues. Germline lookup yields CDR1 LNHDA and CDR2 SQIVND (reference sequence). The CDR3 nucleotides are TGTGCCAGTCTACCTAAGTTGACCGGGTCGAATCAGCCCCAGCATTTT. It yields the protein CASLPKLTGSNQPQHF.

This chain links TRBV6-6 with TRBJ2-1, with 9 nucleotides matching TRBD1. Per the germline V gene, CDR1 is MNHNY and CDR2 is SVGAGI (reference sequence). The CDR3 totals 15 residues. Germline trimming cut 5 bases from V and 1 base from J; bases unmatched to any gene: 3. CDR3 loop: CASSAGTGSYNEQFF. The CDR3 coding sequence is TGTGCCAGCAGTGCCGGGACAGGGTCCTACAATGAGCAGTTCTTC.

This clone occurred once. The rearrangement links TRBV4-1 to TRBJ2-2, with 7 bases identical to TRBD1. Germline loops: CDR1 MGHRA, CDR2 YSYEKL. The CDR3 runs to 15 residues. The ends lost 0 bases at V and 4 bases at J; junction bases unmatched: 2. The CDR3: CASSQDAGGTGELFF. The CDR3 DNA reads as TGCGCCAGCAGCCAAGATGCAGGGGGCACCGGGGAGCTGTTTTTT.